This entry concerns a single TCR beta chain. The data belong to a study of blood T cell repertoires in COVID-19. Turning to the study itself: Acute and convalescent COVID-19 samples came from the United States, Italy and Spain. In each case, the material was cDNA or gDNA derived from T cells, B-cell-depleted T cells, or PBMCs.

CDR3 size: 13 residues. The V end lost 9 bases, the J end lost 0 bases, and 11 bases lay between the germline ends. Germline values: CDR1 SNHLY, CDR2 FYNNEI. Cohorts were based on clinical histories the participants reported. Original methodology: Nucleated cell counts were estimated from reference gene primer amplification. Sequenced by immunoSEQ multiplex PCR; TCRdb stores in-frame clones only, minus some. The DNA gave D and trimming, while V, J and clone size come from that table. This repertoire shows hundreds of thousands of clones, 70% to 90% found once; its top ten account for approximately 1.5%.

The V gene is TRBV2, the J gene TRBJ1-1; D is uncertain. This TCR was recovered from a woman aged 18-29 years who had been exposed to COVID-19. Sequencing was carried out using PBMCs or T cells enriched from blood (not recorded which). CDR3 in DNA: TGTGCCAGGAGCACGAAGATGAACACTGAAGCTTTCTTT. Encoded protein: CARSTKMNTEAFF.